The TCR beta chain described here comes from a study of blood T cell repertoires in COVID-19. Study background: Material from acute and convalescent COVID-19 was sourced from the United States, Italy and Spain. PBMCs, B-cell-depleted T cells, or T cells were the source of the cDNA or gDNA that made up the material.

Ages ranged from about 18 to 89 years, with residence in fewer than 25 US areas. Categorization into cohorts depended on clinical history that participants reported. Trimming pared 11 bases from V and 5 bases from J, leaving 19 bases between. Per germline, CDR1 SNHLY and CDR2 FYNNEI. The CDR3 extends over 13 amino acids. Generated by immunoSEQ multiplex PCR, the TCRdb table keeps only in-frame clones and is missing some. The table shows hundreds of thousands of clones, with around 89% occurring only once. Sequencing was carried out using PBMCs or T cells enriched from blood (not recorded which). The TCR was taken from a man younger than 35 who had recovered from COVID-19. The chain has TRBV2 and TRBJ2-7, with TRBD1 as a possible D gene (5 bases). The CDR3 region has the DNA TGTGCCCCTAAAGGGGTCAGGGTCGACGAGCAGTACTTC. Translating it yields CAPKGVRVDEQYF. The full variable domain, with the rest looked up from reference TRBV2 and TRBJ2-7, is EPEVTQTPSHQVTQMGQEVILRCVPISNHLYFYWYRQILGQKVEFLVSFYNNEISEKSEIFDDQFSVERPDGSNFTLKIRSTKLEDSAMYFCAPKGVRVDEQYFGPGTRLTVT.